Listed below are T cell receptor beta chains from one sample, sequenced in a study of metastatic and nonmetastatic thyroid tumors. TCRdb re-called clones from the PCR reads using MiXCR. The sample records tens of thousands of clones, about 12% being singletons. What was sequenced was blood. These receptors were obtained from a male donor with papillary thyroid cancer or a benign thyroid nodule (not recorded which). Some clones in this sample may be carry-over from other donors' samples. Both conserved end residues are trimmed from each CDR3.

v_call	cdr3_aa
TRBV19	ASSITGGFNSEQY
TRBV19	ASSDTGTNYEQY
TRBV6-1	ASSELAGYNEQF
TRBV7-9	ASSSRQGENEQF
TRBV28	ASSSTEELYGYT
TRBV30	AWTGSGGNTIY
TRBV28	ASSLPRGEQY
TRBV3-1	ASSQIGLVPNEQF
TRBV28	ASSQLSGGGAYEQY
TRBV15	ATSRENGYEQY
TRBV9	ASSPGTEKNIQY
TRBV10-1	ASSDWGQTGELF
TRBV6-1	ARARETRGYEQY
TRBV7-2	ASSTYLRGGGNEQF
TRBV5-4	ASSRGTSGTTYEQY
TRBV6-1	ASRRVGLAGETQY
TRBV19	ASRNPGLHTGELF
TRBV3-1	ASSQWDRGEPYSNQPQH
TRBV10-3	AISGTSLTGELF
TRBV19	ASSRTGTGWDGELF
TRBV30	AWGRGRLLDGYT
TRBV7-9	ASSQWTQETQY
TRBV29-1	SVVNRNYGYT
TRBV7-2	ASSVGQGYEQY
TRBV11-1	ASSFARGYEQY
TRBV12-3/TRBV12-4	VSSLEASGTGELF
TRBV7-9	ASSLDRGETEAF
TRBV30	AWSVRVSSYNEQF
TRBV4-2	ASSQELAGALDTQY
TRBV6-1	ASSQSGGGNGYT
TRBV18	ASSETGENTEAF
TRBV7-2	ASSSPGQYNEQF
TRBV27	ASSFLPTSGYYEQY
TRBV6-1	ASTWTGGSGANVLT
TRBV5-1	ASSYSGRADTGELF
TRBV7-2	ASSPRGLTTEAF
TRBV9	ASSPSILEPDSPLH
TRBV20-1	TKGQAEAF
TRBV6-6	ASSYPQGLDYGYT
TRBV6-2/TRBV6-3	ASRFNGGAVTQY